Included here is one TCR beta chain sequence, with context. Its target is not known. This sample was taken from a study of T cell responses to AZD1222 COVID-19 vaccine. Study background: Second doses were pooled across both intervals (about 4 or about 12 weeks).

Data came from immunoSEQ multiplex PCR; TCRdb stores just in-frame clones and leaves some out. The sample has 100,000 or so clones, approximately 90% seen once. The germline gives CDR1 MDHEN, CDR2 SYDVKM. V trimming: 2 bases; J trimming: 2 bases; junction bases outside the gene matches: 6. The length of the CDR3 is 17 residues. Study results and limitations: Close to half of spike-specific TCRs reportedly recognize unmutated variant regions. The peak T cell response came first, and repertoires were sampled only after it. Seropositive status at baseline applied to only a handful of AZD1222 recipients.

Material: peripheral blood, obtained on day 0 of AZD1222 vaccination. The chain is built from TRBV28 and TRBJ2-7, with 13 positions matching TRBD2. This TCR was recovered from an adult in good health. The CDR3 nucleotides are TGTGCCAGCAGTTTAGGGACTAGCGGGAATTTGCCCTACGAGCAGTACTTC. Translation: CASSLGTSGNLPYEQYF.